Listed below are T cell receptor beta chains from one sample, sequenced in a study of glioma-infiltrating T cells after dendritic cell vaccination. Produced via immunoSEQ multiplex PCR; TCRdb's table is partial and in-frame only. The sample shows around 100,000 clones, about four fifths of them seen only once. Sequencing was performed on blood, taken before dendritic cell vaccination. These receptors were collected from a human donor with glioblastoma. Each CDR3 is given with its conserved first and last residue. A D gene is named only where the DNA matches it firmly. Size tells how often a clone was seen (once, few, many) or the class of an expanded clone, and some rows leave it out.

V gene: TRBV7-9; J gene: TRBJ1-2; clone size: NA; D gene: NA; CDR3 DNA: TGTGCCAGCAGCCAACCCCCTGGAGGCGGATATGGCTACACCTTC; CDR3 protein: CASSQPPGGGYGYTF
V gene: TRBV6-1; J gene: TRBJ1-4; clone size: NA; D gene: TRBD1; CDR3 DNA: TGTGCCAGCAGTGTCCGACAGGGTACTAATGAAAAACTGTTTTTT; CDR3 protein: CASSVRQGTNEKLFF
V gene: TRBV7-7; J gene: TRBJ2-1; clone size: NA; D gene: TRBD1; CDR3 DNA: TGTGCTAGCAGCTTAGCATGGGACAGGCCGTTCAATGAGCAGTTCTTC; CDR3 protein: CASSLAWDRPFNEQFF
V gene: TRBV19; J gene: TRBJ2-7; clone size: NA; D gene: NA; CDR3 DNA: TGTGCCAGTAGTATGGGGGGGCAAGGGGAGCAGTACTTC; CDR3 protein: CASSMGGQGEQYF
V gene: TRBV29-1; J gene: TRBJ1-1; clone size: NA; D gene: TRBD1; CDR3 DNA: TGCAGGCATACAGGGGGCTCCATGAACACTGAAGCTTTCTTT; CDR3 protein: CRHTGGSMNTEAFF
V gene: TRBV11-3; J gene: TRBJ2-3; clone size: NA; D gene: NA; CDR3 DNA: TGTGCCAGCAGCTTAGGGATATGGGCCGGTCCCGCGGATACGCAGTATTTT; CDR3 protein: CASSLGIWAGPADTQYF
V gene: TRBV10-3; J gene: TRBJ2-3; clone size: few; D gene: NA; CDR3 DNA: TGTGCCATCAGTGTGGGGGGGCAGACAGATACGCAGTATTTT; CDR3 protein: CAISVGGQTDTQYF
V gene: TRBV30; J gene: TRBJ2-3; clone size: NA; D gene: TRBD2; CDR3 DNA: TGTGCCGTTAGCGGGAGCACAGATACGCAGTATTTT; CDR3 protein: CAVSGSTDTQYF
V gene: TRBV2; J gene: TRBJ1-3; clone size: NA; D gene: NA; CDR3 DNA: TGTGCCAGCGGGACCGGGACTTTTATTTCTGGAAACACCATATATTTT; CDR3 protein: CASGTGTFISGNTIYF
V gene: TRBV10-1; J gene: TRBJ2-3; clone size: once; D gene: TRBD2; CDR3 DNA: TGCGCCAGCAGTGCACTAGCGGGGGGATGCACATCAGATACGCAGTATTTT; CDR3 protein: CASSALAGGCTSDTQYF
V gene: TRBV19; J gene: TRBJ2-5; clone size: NA; D gene: TRBD2; CDR3 DNA: TGTGCCAGTAGTATAGAACCCCCGGGACTAGCGGGGACCTCCCAAGAGACCCAGTACTTC; CDR3 protein: CASSIEPPGLAGTSQETQYF
V gene: TRBV28; J gene: TRBJ1-3; clone size: NA; D gene: TRBD1; CDR3 DNA: TGTGCCAGCAGTCCCAGGGGGGCTGGTGGAAACACCATATATTTT; CDR3 protein: CASSPRGAGGNTIYF
V gene: TRBV6-5; J gene: TRBJ2-7; clone size: NA; D gene: TRBD1; CDR3 DNA: TGTGCCAGCAGTAGGGGGACAGGTCGCGAGCAGTACTTC; CDR3 protein: CASSRGTGREQYF
V gene: TRBV2; J gene: TRBJ1-5; clone size: NA; D gene: NA; CDR3 DNA: TGTGCCAGCAGTAGTGACAGTATAATCGGTCAGCCCCAGCATTTT; CDR3 protein: CASSSDSIIGQPQHF
V gene: TRBV5-1; J gene: TRBJ2-5; clone size: NA; D gene: NA; CDR3 DNA: TGCGCCAGCAGCTTGCAGGACAGAACCCAAGAGACCCAGTACTTC; CDR3 protein: CASSLQDRTQETQYF
V gene: TRBV5-1; J gene: TRBJ2-5; clone size: NA; D gene: TRBD1; CDR3 DNA: TGCGCCAGCAGCGTGGACAGGGGGCGTGAGACCCAGTACTTC; CDR3 protein: CASSVDRGRETQYF
V gene: TRBV27; J gene: TRBJ1-2; clone size: NA; D gene: NA; CDR3 DNA: TGTGCCAGCAGACGGAAGAGCGTTAACTATGGCTACACCTTC; CDR3 protein: CASRRKSVNYGYTF
V gene: TRBV4-3; J gene: TRBJ2-5; clone size: NA; D gene: TRBD1; CDR3 DNA: TGCGCCAGCAGCCAAGATTGGACAGGACAAGAGACCCAGTACTTC; CDR3 protein: CASSQDWTGQETQYF
V gene: TRBV10-1; J gene: TRBJ2-1; clone size: NA; D gene: NA; CDR3 DNA: TGCGCCAGCAGTGAGTCCGGTAGAAATGAGCAGTTCTTC; CDR3 protein: CASSESGRNEQFF
V gene: TRBV5-1; J gene: TRBJ2-1; clone size: once; D gene: NA; CDR3 DNA: TGCGCCAGCAGCTTGGACGGGGGCAATGAGCAGTTCTTC; CDR3 protein: CASSLDGGNEQFF
V gene: TRBV10-3; J gene: TRBJ2-3; clone size: once; D gene: TRBD2; CDR3 DNA: TGTGCCATCAACCCCACTCGCGGCGGGGGGGCCACAGATACGCAGTATTTT; CDR3 protein: CAINPTRGGGATDTQYF
V gene: TRBV7-9; J gene: TRBJ1-3; clone size: NA; D gene: TRBD1; CDR3 DNA: TGTGCCAGCAGCCGCAGGGGGAGGTCTGGAAACACCATATATTTT; CDR3 protein: CASSRRGRSGNTIYF
V gene: TRBV4-1; J gene: TRBJ1-5; clone size: NA; D gene: TRBD1; CDR3 DNA: TGCGCCAGCAGCCAATCCGACAGGGCTCAGCCCCAGCATTTT; CDR3 protein: CASSQSDRAQPQHF
V gene: TRBV4-1; J gene: TRBJ2-1; clone size: once; D gene: NA; CDR3 DNA: TGCGCCAGCAGGCTCGGCAATGAGCAGTTCTTC; CDR3 protein: CASRLGNEQFF
V gene: TRBV27; J gene: TRBJ2-7; clone size: NA; D gene: NA; CDR3 DNA: TGTGCCAGCAGTTTAGACAGGCTCGCCTACGAGCAGTACTTC; CDR3 protein: CASSLDRLAYEQYF
V gene: TRBV5-6; J gene: TRBJ1-1; clone size: NA; D gene: NA; CDR3 DNA: TGTGCCAGCAGCGAAACGACAGATAGTAACACTGAAGCTTTCTTT; CDR3 protein: CASSETTDSNTEAFF
V gene: TRBV6-6; J gene: TRBJ1-2; clone size: NA; D gene: TRBD1; CDR3 DNA: TGTGCCAGCAGTTTACAGGGGAGAGCTAACTATGGCTACACCTTC; CDR3 protein: CASSLQGRANYGYTF
V gene: TRBV6-5; J gene: TRBJ2-3; clone size: NA; D gene: NA; CDR3 DNA: TGTGCCAGCAGCGTGGACTTAGTTACAGATACGCAGTATTTT; CDR3 protein: CASSVDLVTDTQYF
V gene: TRBV25-1; J gene: TRBJ2-2; clone size: NA; D gene: NA; CDR3 DNA: TGTGCCAGCAGTGAATTCGGGGGGCCAAACACCGGGGAGCTGTTTTTT; CDR3 protein: CASSEFGGPNTGELFF
V gene: TRBV11-3; J gene: TRBJ2-5; clone size: NA; D gene: TRBD2; CDR3 DNA: TGTGCCAGCAGCTCTAGGACTAGCGGACAAGAGACCCAGTACTTC; CDR3 protein: CASSSRTSGQETQYF
V gene: TRBV6-5; J gene: TRBJ2-5; clone size: NA; D gene: NA; CDR3 DNA: TGTGCCAGCAGTTACGTCACGGGGAGGGAGACCCAGTACTTC; CDR3 protein: CASSYVTGRETQYF
V gene: TRBV7-2; J gene: TRBJ1-2; clone size: NA; D gene: TRBD1; CDR3 DNA: TGTGCCAGCAGCTCTGTTCGGACAGGGGGAAATGGCTACACCTTC; CDR3 protein: CASSSVRTGGNGYTF
V gene: TRBV7-8; J gene: TRBJ1-4; clone size: NA; D gene: NA; CDR3 DNA: TGTGCCAGCAGCTTAGGACGCGGGCGTGGTAATGAAAAACTGTTTTTT; CDR3 protein: CASSLGRGRGNEKLFF
V gene: TRBV2; J gene: TRBJ1-2; clone size: NA; D gene: NA; CDR3 DNA: TGTGCCAGCAAGCCAGGAGGGGACTATGGCTACACCTTC; CDR3 protein: CASKPGGDYGYTF
V gene: TRBV30; J gene: TRBJ2-7; clone size: NA; D gene: NA; CDR3 DNA: TGTGCCTGGAGCGGGGGACGAGCCTACGAGCAGTACTTC; CDR3 protein: CAWSGGRAYEQYF
V gene: TRBV4-1; J gene: TRBJ2-1; clone size: NA; D gene: NA; CDR3 DNA: TGCGCCAGCAGCCAAGGGCTATCTCGGGATGAGCAGTTCTTC; CDR3 protein: CASSQGLSRDEQFF
V gene: TRBV18; J gene: TRBJ2-7; clone size: NA; D gene: NA; CDR3 DNA: TGTGCCAGCTCACCAGAGGCAGGGACCTACGAGCAGTACTTC; CDR3 protein: CASSPEAGTYEQYF
V gene: TRBV7-7; J gene: TRBJ1-4; clone size: NA; D gene: NA; CDR3 DNA: TGTGCTAGCAGTTGGGGGAGGAATGAAAAACTGTTTTTT; CDR3 protein: CASSWGRNEKLFF
V gene: TRBV5-4; J gene: TRBJ1-3; clone size: NA; D gene: TRBD1; CDR3 DNA: TGTGCCAGCAGCGACGGACAGGGATCATTTCTCTCTGGAAACACCATATATTTT; CDR3 protein: CASSDGQGSFLSGNTIYF
V gene: TRBV19; J gene: TRBJ2-7; clone size: NA; D gene: NA; CDR3 DNA: TGTGCCAGTAGTAAACGACAGGAAGCCTACGAGCAGTACTTC; CDR3 protein: CASSKRQEAYEQYF
V gene: TRBV6-5; J gene: TRBJ2-6; clone size: NA; D gene: NA; CDR3 DNA: TGTGCCAGCAGTAAAGATCCGGGACACCTTAGCGTCCTGACTTTC; CDR3 protein: CASSKDPGHLSVLTF
V gene: TRBV6-6; J gene: TRBJ1-1; clone size: few; D gene: TRBD1; CDR3 DNA: TGTGCCAGCAGTTACTCGGAGACAGGGAGAACTGAAGCTTTCTTT; CDR3 protein: CASSYSETGRTEAFF
V gene: TRBV29-1; J gene: TRBJ2-2; clone size: NA; D gene: TRBD1; CDR3 DNA: TGCAGCGTCAAACAGGGGGCCGAGATTAACACCGGGGAGCTGTTTTTT; CDR3 protein: CSVKQGAEINTGELFF
V gene: TRBV5-4; J gene: TRBJ2-1; clone size: NA; D gene: NA; CDR3 DNA: TGTGCCAGCAGCTTGGACTTCTCCTACAATGAGCAGTTCTTC; CDR3 protein: CASSLDFSYNEQFF
V gene: TRBV19; J gene: TRBJ2-1; clone size: NA; D gene: TRBD2; CDR3 DNA: TGTGCCAGTAGTATATCCCGGACTAGCGGACCTTACAATGAGCAGTTCTTC; CDR3 protein: CASSISRTSGPYNEQFF
V gene: TRBV18; J gene: TRBJ1-1; clone size: NA; D gene: TRBD1; CDR3 DNA: TGTGCCAGCTCACCGGAGGGGGCGGACACTGAAGCTTTCTTT; CDR3 protein: CASSPEGADTEAFF
V gene: TRBV2; J gene: TRBJ2-3; clone size: NA; D gene: NA; CDR3 DNA: TGTGCCAGCAGTGGGTTTGCTCAGCGCGCGTATTTT; CDR3 protein: CASSGFAQRAYF
V gene: TRBV9; J gene: TRBJ2-5; clone size: NA; D gene: NA; CDR3 DNA: TGTGCCAGCAGCGTAGGGCTTCAAGAGACCCAGTACTTC; CDR3 protein: CASSVGLQETQYF
V gene: TRBV4-1; J gene: TRBJ1-1; clone size: NA; D gene: NA; CDR3 DNA: TGCGCCAGCAGCCAACCCCGGGGCACTGAAGCTTTCTTT; CDR3 protein: CASSQPRGTEAFF
V gene: TRBV5-1; J gene: TRBJ1-4; clone size: NA; D gene: NA; CDR3 DNA: TGCGCCAGCAGTCCGCTGGGGGGGCCGAATGAAAAACTGTTTTTT; CDR3 protein: CASSPLGGPNEKLFF
V gene: TRBV7-2; J gene: TRBJ2-3; clone size: NA; D gene: NA; CDR3 DNA: TGTGCCAGCAGCTTGCCGACAGAAGATACGCAGTATTTT; CDR3 protein: CASSLPTEDTQYF
V gene: TRBV29-1; J gene: TRBJ1-2; clone size: NA; D gene: TRBD1; CDR3 DNA: TGCAGCCCCTGGACAGGGGCGGTAGGCTACACCTTC; CDR3 protein: CSPWTGAVGYTF
V gene: TRBV7-2; J gene: TRBJ1-1; clone size: NA; D gene: NA; CDR3 DNA: TGTGCCAGCAGCGCGATGGGGGCCCCAGCTTTCTTT; CDR3 protein: CASSAMGAPAFF
V gene: TRBV7-2; J gene: TRBJ2-1; clone size: NA; D gene: NA; CDR3 DNA: TGTGCCAGCAGCTTAATAGATGAGCAGTTCTTC; CDR3 protein: CASSLIDEQFF
V gene: TRBV18; J gene: TRBJ1-1; clone size: NA; D gene: NA; CDR3 DNA: TGTGCCACGAAAGGGGGTCCTGGTGGCACTGAAGCTTTCTTT; CDR3 protein: CATKGGPGGTEAFF